Sequencing of this TCR beta chain was carried out in a study of technical replicates of blood from a few donors. Germline CDR1 and CDR2: SQVTM and ANQGSEA. The V gene lost 0 bases and the J gene lost 5 bases, with 17 bases spanning the gap. The CDR3 consists of 15 residues. Using immunoSEQ multiplex PCR, the repertoire was profiled, and TCRdb retains in-frame clones only, with some absent. The sample gives 55,000 to 85,000 clones, around 97% of which show up once; around 0.2% is in the top ten. The V call is TRBV29-1, the J call TRBJ2-7, with D tentatively TRBD1 (5 bases). The receptor was derived from a human donor in good health. Sequencing was done on a sample of T cells isolated from PBMCs. CDR3 nucleotide sequence: TGCAGCGTTGAAGACCTAAGTCAGGGTGGGGACGAGCAGTACTTC. Protein product: CSVEDLSQGGDEQYF.